These 24 T cell receptor beta chains originate from one sample sequenced in a study of early T cells in non-severe SARS-CoV-2 infection (dated by TCRdb to 2020 to 2022). The library was prepared using 5' RACE. TCRdb names NextSeq 500 as the instrument used. The raw public data were reprocessed by TCRdb itself: fastp quality trimming at Q25, MiXCR clonotype calling, in-frame beta chains only. Every entry covers one CDR3 protein and lists the most common genes and DNA from its rows. This sample comprises around 66,000 distinct CDR3 sequences, approximately 5.9% of them detected only once. The ten biggest clones cover about 3.4% of the sample. This material consisted of whole blood, taken at baseline. These receptors originate from an adult who was a healthcare worker with PCR-confirmed SARS-CoV-2 infection or an uninfected control (not recorded which).

This clonotype appeared many times. The chain is built from TRBV20-1 and TRBJ1-1; D unclear. Between the trimmed V and J ends, which lost 2 bases and 8 bases, there was a span of 9 bases. CDR1 is DFQATT, CDR2 SNEGSKA, per germline (reference sequence). There are 11 residues in the CDR3. CDR3 loop: CSARWTKEAFF. DNA for the CDR3: TGCAGTGCTAGATGGACCAAAGAAGCTTTCTTT.

Written as DNA, the CDR3 is TGTGCCACCAGTGATACCGACAGGGAAGATACGCAGTATTTT. Translation: CATSDTDREDTQYF. V gene TRBV24-1 combines with J gene TRBJ2-3; 7 bases map to TRBD1. CDR1 and CDR2 (germline): KGHDR, SFDVKD. V trimming: 3 bases; J trimming: 5 bases; junction bases outside the gene matches: 4. The CDR3 spans 14 residues.

This clonotype was observed a few times. The chain employs TRBV5-5 and TRBJ2-7; unclear D gene. The germline gives CDR1 SGHKS, CDR2 YYEKEE (reference sequence). This CDR3 comprises 17 residues. V lost 0 bases, J lost 6 bases, and 22 bases lay in between. The CDR3 spells CASSLDPLPGLEGEQYF. In DNA form, the CDR3 reads TGTGCCAGCAGCTTGGACCCTCTTCCCGGGCTGGAAGGCGAGCAGTACTTC.

This clonotype was found many times. This chain uses TRBV4-2 with TRBJ2-7; 14 nucleotides match TRBD2. CDR3 length equals 17 residues. V trimming: 3 bases; J trimming: 0 bases; junction bases outside the gene matches: 4. Looked up from germline, CDR1 is LGHNA and CDR2 is YNFKEQ. CDR3: CASSHLGTSGSSYEQYF. The CDR3 DNA is TGTGCCAGCAGCCATCTTGGGACTAGCGGGAGCTCCTACGAGCAGTACTTC.

This clonotype was counted many times. V is TRBV9 and J is TRBJ2-3; D is perhaps TRBD1 (6 bases). Trimming took 3 bases from V and 0 from J, leaving 8 bases between them. Germline V gene lookup returns CDR1 SGDLS and CDR2 YYNGEE. There are 14 residues in the CDR3. Here the CDR3 DNA reads TGTGCCAGCAGCGGCAGGGGAAGCACAGATACGCAGTATTTT. Its translation is CASSGRGSTDTQYF.

This clonotype appeared many times. The gene calls are TRBV7-2 and TRBJ1-3, with a possible D match to TRBD1 (6 bases). The V end was cut by 5 bases, the J end by 7 bases, with 18 bases between. The CDR3 spans 15 residues. CDR1 and CDR2 (germline): SGHTA, FQGNSA. CDR3 loop: CASSADRPPGNTIYF. CDR3 bases: TGTGCCAGCAGCGCCGACAGGCCCCCGGGGAACACCATATATTTT.

This clonotype was counted at least ten times. The chain joins TRBV27 to TRBJ2-7, with D unclear. Germline CDR1 reads MNHEY; CDR2 reads SMNVEV (reference sequence). V was shortened by 0 bases and J by 0 bases, with 6 bases between the two germline ends. This CDR3 spans 14 amino acids. The CDR3, as DNA: TGTGCCAGCAGTTTATCCAGGAACTCCTACGAGCAGTACTTC. Translating gives CASSLSRNSYEQYF.

Many counts were recorded for this clonotype. The J gene is TRBJ2-7, the V gene TRBV15; 8 nucleotides match TRBD2. Per germline, CDR1 LNHNV and CDR2 YYDKDF (reference sequence). V trimming: 1 base; J trimming: 5 bases; junction bases outside the gene matches: 10. There are 16 residues in the CDR3. CDR3 nucleotides: TGTGCCACCAGCAGAGCTCACCGGGAGGGAAAGCACGAGCAGTACTTC. Its protein product is CATSRAHREGKHEQYF. Drawing the rest from reference TRBV15 and TRBJ2-7, the complete variable domain is DAMVIQNPRYQVTQFGKPVTLSCSQTLNHNVMYWYQQKSSQAPKLLFHYYDKDFNNEADTPDNFQSRRPNTSFCFLDIRSPGLGDTAMYLCATSRAHREGKHEQYFGPGTRLTVT.

This clonotype was seen ten or more times. The V call is TRBV7-6, the J call TRBJ1-2; the D gene is possibly TRBD1 (6 bases). The CDR3 spans 15 residues. Germline V CDR1 and CDR2: SGHVS, FNYEAQ. Deletions cut 1 base from V and 4 bases from J, with 13 bases between. This CDR3 is CASSLVRGQPYGYTF. The CDR3 DNA follows: TGTGCCAGCAGCTTAGTACGTGGACAGCCCTATGGCTACACCTTC.

This clonotype was seen many times. The CDR3, as DNA: TGTGCCAGCAGTTACTCGAGGTCTGCGGGAGGCACAGATACGCAGTATTTT. Residues: CASSYSRSAGGTDTQYF. The J gene is TRBJ2-3, the V gene TRBV6-2 or TRBV6-3; the match to TRBD2 covers 7 bases. Losses at the gene ends were 0 bases for V and 1 base for J; bases not matched to a gene: 7. CDR3 size: 17 residues. Germline loops: CDR1 MNHEY, CDR2 SVGEGT.

This clonotype was counted many times. The chain employs TRBV20-1 and TRBJ1-5; D may be TRBD1 (6 bases). This CDR3 comprises 13 residues. V was pared by 5 bases and J by 4 bases, with 12 bases between. Per the germline V gene, CDR1 is DFQATT and CDR2 is SNEGSKA (reference sequence). The CDR3 DNA reads TGCAGTGCTGGAACAGGGCTTAATCAGCCCCAGCATTTT. It encodes CSAGTGLNQPQHF.

The sample holds many counts of this clonotype. The J gene is TRBJ2-7, the V gene TRBV21-1; TRBD1, the table's D call, was not compared with the DNA. TRBV21-1 has pseudogene status. The CDR3 spans 17 residues. The CDR3 DNA reads as TGTGCCAGCAGCAAAAGACCTCGGACAGGGGGTATCTACGAGCAGTACTTC. This gives the protein CASSKRPRTGGIYEQYF.

This clonotype has a count of ten or more. This chain joins TRBV12-3 or TRBV12-4 and TRBJ1-3, with D possibly being TRBD1 (5 bases). V was pared by 8 bases and J by 6 bases, with 17 bases between. The CDR3 has 14 amino acids. The CDR3 DNA is TGTGCCAGCGCACCCCAGGGAGAGGAAAACACCATATATTTT. Amino acid sequence: CASAPQGEENTIYF.

This chain joins TRBV27 and TRBJ1-1; 9 bases align to TRBD1. The CDR3 extends over 17 amino acids. V was pared by 4 bases and J by 0 bases, with 9 bases of the junction left unmatched. CDR1 is MNHEY, CDR2 SMNVEV, per germline (reference sequence). The CDR3 protein is CASSSLGQGGLNTEAFF. CDR3 coding DNA: TGTGCCAGCAGTTCCCTGGGACAGGGAGGGTTGAACACTGAAGCTTTCTTT.

The sample holds many counts of this clonotype. The chain links TRBV28 to TRBJ2-7, with D possibly TRBD2 on 6 matching bases. V shed 3 bases and J shed 3 bases, with 12 bases lying between them. The CDR3 runs 14 residues. The germline V gene has CDR1 MDHEN and CDR2 SYDVKM. As DNA, the CDR3 is TGTGCCAGCAGTTTCACGGCGGGATACTACGAGCAGTACTTC. Protein: CASSFTAGYYEQYF.

This clonotype was counted at least ten times. This sequence joins TRBV5-8 and TRBJ2-5; D may be TRBD2 (6 bases). V was pared by 2 bases and J by 5 bases, with 19 bases between. The CDR3 runs to 16 residues. In germline, CDR1 is SGHTS, CDR2 YDEGEE. In nucleotides, the CDR3 is TGTGCCAGCAGCTTCGGCGGGAACCCCTATAGGGAGACCCAGTACTTC. It encodes CASSFGGNPYRETQYF.

The rearrangement links TRBV12-3 or TRBV12-4 to TRBJ1-4, with D possibly matching TRBD1 (5 bases). Trimming left V 3 bases short and J 7 bases short, with 15 bases between. The CDR3 has 15 amino acids. Written as DNA, the CDR3 is TGTGCCAGCAGTTTGATCCAGGGCGGGACTGAAAAACTGTTTTTT. Translating gives CASSLIQGGTEKLFF.

This clonotype has more than one count but fewer than ten. V gene TRBV7-9 combines with J gene TRBJ2-5; no clear D. This CDR3 is 14 amino acids long. Germline lookup yields CDR1 SEHNR and CDR2 FQNEAQ (reference sequence). Between the trimmed V and J ends, which lost 3 bases and 4 bases, there was a span of 12 bases. The CDR3 sequence: CASSFGLVTETQYF. The CDR3, as DNA: TGTGCCAGCAGCTTCGGGCTAGTTACAGAGACCCAGTACTTC.

This clonotype was seen repeatedly, ten times or more. The gene calls are TRBV7-2 and TRBJ1-2, with D perhaps TRBD1 (5 bases). The CDR3 totals 14 residues. CDR1 SGHTA and CDR2 FQGNSA come from the germline V gene. V was shortened by 3 bases and J by 10 bases, with 18 bases between the two germline ends. The CDR3 DNA is TGTGCCAGCAGCTTTGGGTCAAGGGGCCCCTCCTACACCTTC. Protein: CASSFGSRGPSYTF.

This clonotype was found a few times. The chain recombines TRBV6-4 with TRBJ2-1; 7 positions agree with TRBD2. With V trimmed by 4 bases and J by 7 bases, 13 bases remained unmatched. The CDR3 is made up of 16 amino acids. The germline gives CDR1 MRHNA, CDR2 SNTAGT. The CDR3: CASSATSVGLLNEQFF. For the CDR3, the DNA is TGTGCCAGCAGTGCCACTAGCGTTGGATTACTAAATGAGCAGTTCTTC.

This clonotype has a count of ten or more. The gene calls are TRBV9 and TRBJ2-5, with TRBD2 as a possible D gene (6 bases). V shed 2 bases and J shed 5 bases, with 13 bases lying between them. Germline V gene sequence: CDR1 SGDLS, CDR2 YYNGEE. The CDR3 sequence is 14 residues long. CDR3 residues: CASSVRGGTETQYF. The CDR3 bases are TGTGCCAGCAGCGTGAGGGGCGGGACGGAGACCCAGTACTTC.

Only a few counts were recorded for this clonotype. CDR3 DNA sequence: TGTGCCAGCAGCCAGGGACTTCCCTACGAGCAGTACTTC. This encodes CASSQGLPYEQYF. The V gene is TRBV7-3, the J gene TRBJ2-7, with D tentatively TRBD2 (6 bases). V lost 5 bases and J 2 bases, leaving 10 bases between the germline ends. There are 13 residues in the CDR3. Germline V gene sequence: CDR1 SGHTA, CDR2 FQGTGA.

The sample holds many counts of this clonotype. The V and J genes are TRBV2 and TRBJ2-7; TRBD2 matches at 11 bases. CDR1 is SNHLY, CDR2 FYNNEI, per germline. The CDR3 has 13 amino acids. V shed 9 bases and J 2 bases; nucleotides not matched to a gene: 3. CDR3 nucleotides: TGTGCCAGAGGGACTAGCGGAGCCTACGAGCAGTACTTC. This sequence encodes CARGTSGAYEQYF.

The V call is TRBV2, the J call TRBJ2-3; D possibly matches TRBD1 or TRBD2 (7 bases each). The CDR3 totals 16 residues. V lost 5 bases, J lost 3 bases, and 18 bases lay in between. CDR1 is SNHLY and CDR2 is FYNNEI in the germline V gene. The DNA of the CDR3 is TGTGCCAGCAGTAACGTGCAGGGGGGGACGACAGATACGCAGTATTTT. It codes for CASSNVQGGTTDTQYF.